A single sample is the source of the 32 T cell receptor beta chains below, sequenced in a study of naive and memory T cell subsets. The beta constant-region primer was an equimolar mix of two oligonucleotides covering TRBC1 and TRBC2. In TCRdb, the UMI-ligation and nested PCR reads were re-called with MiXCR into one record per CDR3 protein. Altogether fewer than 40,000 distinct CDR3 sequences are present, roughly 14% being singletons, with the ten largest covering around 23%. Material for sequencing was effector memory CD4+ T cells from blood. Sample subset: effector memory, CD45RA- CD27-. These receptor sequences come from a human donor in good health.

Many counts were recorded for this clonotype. In nucleotides, the CDR3 is TGTGCCAGCAGAACGCGGACAGTTTACAATGAGCAGTTCTTC. Protein product: CASRTRTVYNEQFF. The chain employs TRBV6-1 and TRBJ2-1; perhaps TRBD1 as D (6 bases). V was trimmed by 6 bases and J by 4 bases, leaving 13 bases between them. The germline gives CDR1 MNHNS, CDR2 SASEGT. The CDR3 length is 14 residues.

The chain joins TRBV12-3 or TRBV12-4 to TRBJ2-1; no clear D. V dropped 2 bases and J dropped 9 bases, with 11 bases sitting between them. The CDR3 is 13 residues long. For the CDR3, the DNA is TGTGCCAGCAGTTTAACCGGGTATAGTGAGCAGTTCTTC. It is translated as CASSLTGYSEQFF.

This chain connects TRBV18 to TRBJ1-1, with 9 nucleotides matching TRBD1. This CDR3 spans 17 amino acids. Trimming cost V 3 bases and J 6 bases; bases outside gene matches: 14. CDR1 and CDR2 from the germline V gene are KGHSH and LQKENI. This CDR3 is CASSPIASGQGGSEAFF. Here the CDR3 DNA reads TGTGCCAGCTCACCGATCGCGTCGGGACAGGGTGGATCTGAAGCTTTCTTT.

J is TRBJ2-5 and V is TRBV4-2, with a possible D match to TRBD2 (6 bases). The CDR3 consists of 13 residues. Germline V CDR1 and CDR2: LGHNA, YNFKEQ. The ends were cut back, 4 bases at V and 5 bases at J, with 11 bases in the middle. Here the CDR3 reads CASSRGLWETQYF. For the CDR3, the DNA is TGTGCCAGCAGCCGAGGACTATGGGAGACCCAGTACTTC.

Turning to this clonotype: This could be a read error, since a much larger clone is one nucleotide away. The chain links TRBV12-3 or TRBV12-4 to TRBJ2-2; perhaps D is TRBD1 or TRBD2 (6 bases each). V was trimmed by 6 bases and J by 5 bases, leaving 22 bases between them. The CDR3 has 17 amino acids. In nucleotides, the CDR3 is TGTGCCAGCAGAGTCGCTAGCGCTAGTAGGGGGACCGGGGAGCTGTTTTTT. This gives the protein CASRVASASRGTGELFF.

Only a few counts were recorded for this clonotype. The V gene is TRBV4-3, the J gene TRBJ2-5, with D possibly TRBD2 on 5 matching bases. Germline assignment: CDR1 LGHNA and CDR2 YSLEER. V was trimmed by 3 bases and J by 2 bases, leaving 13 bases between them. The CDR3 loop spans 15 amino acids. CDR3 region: CASSQGYRGQETQYF. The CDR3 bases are TGCGCCAGCAGCCAGGGTTATCGGGGACAAGAGACCCAGTACTTC.

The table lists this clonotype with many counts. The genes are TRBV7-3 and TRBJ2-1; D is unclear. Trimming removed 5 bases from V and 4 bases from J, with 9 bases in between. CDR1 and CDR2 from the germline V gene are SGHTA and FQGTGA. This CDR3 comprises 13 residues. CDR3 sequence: CASSVNGYNEQFF. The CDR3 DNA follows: TGTGCCAGCAGCGTTAACGGATACAATGAGCAGTTCTTC. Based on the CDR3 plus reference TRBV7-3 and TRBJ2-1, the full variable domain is GAGVSQTPSNKVTEKGKYVELRCDPISGHTALYWYRQSLGQGPEFLIYFQGTGAADDSGLPNDRFFAVRPEGSVSTLKIQRTERGDSAVYLCASSVNGYNEQFFGPGTRLTVL.

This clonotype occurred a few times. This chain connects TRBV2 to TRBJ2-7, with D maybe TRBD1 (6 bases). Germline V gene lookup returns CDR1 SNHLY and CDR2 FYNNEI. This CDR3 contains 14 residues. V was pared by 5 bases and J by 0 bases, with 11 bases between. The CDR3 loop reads CASSYGTYSYEQYF. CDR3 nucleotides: TGTGCCAGCAGTTACGGGACATACTCCTACGAGCAGTACTTC.

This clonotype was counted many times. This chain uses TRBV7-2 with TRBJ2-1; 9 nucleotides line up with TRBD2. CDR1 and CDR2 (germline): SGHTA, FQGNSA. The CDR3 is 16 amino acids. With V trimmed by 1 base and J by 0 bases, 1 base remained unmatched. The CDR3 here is CASSLGLAVSYNEQFF. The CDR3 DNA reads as TGTGCCAGCAGCTTAGGACTAGCGGTCTCCTACAATGAGCAGTTCTTC.

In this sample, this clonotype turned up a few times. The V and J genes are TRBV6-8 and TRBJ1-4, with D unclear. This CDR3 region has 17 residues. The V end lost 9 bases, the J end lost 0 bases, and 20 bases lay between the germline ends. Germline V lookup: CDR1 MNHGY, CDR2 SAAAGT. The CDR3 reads CARLHSERHATNEKLFF. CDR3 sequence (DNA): TGTGCCAGACTCCATTCGGAGAGACACGCAACTAATGAAAAACTGTTTTTT.

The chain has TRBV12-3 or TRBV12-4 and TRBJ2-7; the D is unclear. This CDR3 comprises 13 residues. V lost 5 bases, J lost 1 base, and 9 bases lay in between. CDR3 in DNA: TGTGCCAGCAGTCCAGACGCTTCCTACGAGCAGTACTTC. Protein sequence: CASSPDASYEQYF.

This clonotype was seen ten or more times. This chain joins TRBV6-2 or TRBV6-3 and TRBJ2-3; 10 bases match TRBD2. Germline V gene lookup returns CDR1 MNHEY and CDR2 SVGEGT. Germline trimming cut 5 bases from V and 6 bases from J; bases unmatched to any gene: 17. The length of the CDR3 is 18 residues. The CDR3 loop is CASSTAGASGRFLDTQYF. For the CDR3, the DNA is TGTGCCAGCAGTACAGCGGGGGCTAGCGGGAGATTTCTTGATACGCAGTATTTT.

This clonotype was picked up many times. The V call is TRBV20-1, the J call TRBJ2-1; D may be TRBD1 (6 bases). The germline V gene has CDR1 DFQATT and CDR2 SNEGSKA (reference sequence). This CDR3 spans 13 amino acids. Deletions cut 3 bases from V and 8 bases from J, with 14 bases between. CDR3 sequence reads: CSASSGAVDEQFF. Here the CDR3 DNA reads TGCAGTGCTAGTTCAGGGGCGGTGGATGAGCAGTTCTTC.

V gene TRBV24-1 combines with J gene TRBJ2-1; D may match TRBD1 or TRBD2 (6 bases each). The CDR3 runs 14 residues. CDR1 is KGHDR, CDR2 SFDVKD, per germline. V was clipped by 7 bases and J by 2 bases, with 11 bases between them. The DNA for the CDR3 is TGTGCCACCAGGGGGGGCGGAGCCTACAATGAGCAGTTCTTC. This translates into CATRGGGAYNEQFF.

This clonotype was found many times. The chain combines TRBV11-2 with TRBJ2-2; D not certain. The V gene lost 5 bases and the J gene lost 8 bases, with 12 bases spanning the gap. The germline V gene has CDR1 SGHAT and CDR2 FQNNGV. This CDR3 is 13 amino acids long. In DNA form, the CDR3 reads TGTGCCAGCAGCCCGCATGATGGGGGGGAGCTGTTTTTT. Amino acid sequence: CASSPHDGGELFF.

In DNA, the CDR3 is TGTGCCACCAGCAGAAACCCCGGGACAGCCTACGAGCAGTACTTC. Amino acid sequence: CATSRNPGTAYEQYF. The chain couples TRBV15 to TRBJ2-7, with 7 bases lining up with TRBD1. This CDR3 is built from 15 residues. From germline, CDR1 is LNHNV and CDR2 YYDKDF (reference sequence). V lost 2 bases and J lost 2; bases outside the gene matches: 6.

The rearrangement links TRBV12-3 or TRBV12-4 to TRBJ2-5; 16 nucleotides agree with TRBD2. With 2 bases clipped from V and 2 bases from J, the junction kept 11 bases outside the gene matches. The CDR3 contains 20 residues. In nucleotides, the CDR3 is TGTGCCAGCAGTTTAACCCAGGGACTAGCGGGAGGGGGAACACAAGAGACCCAGTACTTC. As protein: CASSLTQGLAGGGTQETQYF.

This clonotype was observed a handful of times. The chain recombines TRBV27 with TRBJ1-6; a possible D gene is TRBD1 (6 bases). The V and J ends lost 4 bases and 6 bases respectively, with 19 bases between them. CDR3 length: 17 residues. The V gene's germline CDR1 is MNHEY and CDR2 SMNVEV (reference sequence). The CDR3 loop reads CASSSTGNRLINSPLHF. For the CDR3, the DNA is TGTGCCAGCAGTTCGACAGGCAATCGTCTTATTAATTCACCCCTCCACTTT.

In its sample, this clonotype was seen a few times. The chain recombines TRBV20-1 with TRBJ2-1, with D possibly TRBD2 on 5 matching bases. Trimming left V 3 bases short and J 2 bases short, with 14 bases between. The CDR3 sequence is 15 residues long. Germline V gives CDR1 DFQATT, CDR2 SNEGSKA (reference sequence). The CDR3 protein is CSARVLGRAYNEQFF. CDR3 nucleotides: TGCAGTGCTAGGGTTCTAGGGCGGGCCTACAATGAGCAGTTCTTC.

The CDR3 is CASRNNDSPLHF. CDR3 DNA sequence: TGTGCCAGCAGGAACAATGACTCACCCCTCCACTTT. This chain connects TRBV6-5 to TRBJ1-6, with D uncertain. Per germline, CDR1 MNHEY and CDR2 SVGAGI. V was clipped by 6 bases and J by 10 bases, with 10 bases between them. The CDR3 totals 12 residues.

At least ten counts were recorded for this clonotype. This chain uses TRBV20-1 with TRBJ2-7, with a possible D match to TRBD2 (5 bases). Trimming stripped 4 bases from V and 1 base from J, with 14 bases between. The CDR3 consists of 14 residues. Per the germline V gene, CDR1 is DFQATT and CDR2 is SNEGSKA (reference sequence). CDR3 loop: CSAMDGDGSYEQYF. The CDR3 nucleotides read TGCAGTGCTATGGACGGGGATGGGTCCTACGAGCAGTACTTC.

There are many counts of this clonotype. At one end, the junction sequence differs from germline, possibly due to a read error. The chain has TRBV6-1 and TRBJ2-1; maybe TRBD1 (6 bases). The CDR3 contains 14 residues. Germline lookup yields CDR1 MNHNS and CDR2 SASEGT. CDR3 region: CASINTGQVSSPVF. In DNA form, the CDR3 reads TGTGCCAGCATTAACACGGGACAAGTGAGCTCTCCGGTCTTC.

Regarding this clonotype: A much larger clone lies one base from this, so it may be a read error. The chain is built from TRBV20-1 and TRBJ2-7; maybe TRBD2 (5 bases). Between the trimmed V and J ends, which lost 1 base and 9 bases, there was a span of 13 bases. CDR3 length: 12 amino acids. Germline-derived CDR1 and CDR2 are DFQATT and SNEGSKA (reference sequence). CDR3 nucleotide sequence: TGCAGTGCTAGAGTCTCGGAGGCGGGGCAGTACTTC. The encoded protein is CSARVSEAGQYF.

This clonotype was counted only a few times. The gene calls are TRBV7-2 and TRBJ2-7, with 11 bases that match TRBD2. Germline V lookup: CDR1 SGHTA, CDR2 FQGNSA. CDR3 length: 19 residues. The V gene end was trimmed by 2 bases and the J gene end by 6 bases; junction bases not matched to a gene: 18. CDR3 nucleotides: TGTGCCAGCAGCTTAAGTTCCCCAGGAACTAGCGGGAGAGGGGGCGAGCAGTACTTC. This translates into CASSLSSPGTSGRGGEQYF.

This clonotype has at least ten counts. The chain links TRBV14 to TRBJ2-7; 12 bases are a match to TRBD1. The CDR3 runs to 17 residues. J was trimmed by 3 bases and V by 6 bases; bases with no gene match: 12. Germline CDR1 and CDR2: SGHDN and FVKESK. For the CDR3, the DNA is TGTGCCAGCAGATACCCGGGACAGGGGGCTGAAATCTACGAGCAGTACTTC. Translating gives CASRYPGQGAEIYEQYF.

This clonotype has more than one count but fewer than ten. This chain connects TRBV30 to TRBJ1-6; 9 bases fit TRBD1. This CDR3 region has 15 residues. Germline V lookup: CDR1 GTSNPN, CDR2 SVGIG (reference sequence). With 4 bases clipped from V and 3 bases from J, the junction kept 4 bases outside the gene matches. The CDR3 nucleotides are TGTGCCTGGACGGGACAGGGACTCTATAATTCACCCCTCCACTTT. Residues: CAWTGQGLYNSPLHF. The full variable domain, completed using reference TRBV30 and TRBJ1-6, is SQTIHQWPATLVQPVGSPLSLECTVEGTSNPNLYWYRQAAGRGLQLLFYSVGIGQISSEVPQNLSASRPQDRQFILSSKKLLLSDSGFYLCAWTGQGLYNSPLHFGNGTRLTVT.

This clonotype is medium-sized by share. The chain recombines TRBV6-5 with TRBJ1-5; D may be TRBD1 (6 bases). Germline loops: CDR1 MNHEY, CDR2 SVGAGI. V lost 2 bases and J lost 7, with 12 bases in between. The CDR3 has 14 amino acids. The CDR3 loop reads CASSYGGANQPQHF. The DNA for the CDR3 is TGTGCCAGCAGTTACGGGGGGGCTAACCAGCCCCAGCATTTT.

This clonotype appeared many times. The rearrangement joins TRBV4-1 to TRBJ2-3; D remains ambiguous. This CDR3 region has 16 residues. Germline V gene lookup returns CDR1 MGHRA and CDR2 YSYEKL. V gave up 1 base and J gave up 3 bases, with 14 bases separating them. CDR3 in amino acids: CASSQVNLVATDTQYF. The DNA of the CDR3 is TGCGCCAGCAGCCAAGTCAATCTGGTGGCAACAGATACGCAGTATTTT.

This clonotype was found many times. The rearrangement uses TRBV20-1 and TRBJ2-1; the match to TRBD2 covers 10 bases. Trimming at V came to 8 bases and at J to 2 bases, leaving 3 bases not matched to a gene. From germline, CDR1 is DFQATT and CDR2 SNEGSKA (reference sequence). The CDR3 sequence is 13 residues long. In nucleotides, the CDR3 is TGCAGTATTACTAGCGGGACCTACAATGAGCAGTTCTTC. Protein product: CSITSGTYNEQFF.

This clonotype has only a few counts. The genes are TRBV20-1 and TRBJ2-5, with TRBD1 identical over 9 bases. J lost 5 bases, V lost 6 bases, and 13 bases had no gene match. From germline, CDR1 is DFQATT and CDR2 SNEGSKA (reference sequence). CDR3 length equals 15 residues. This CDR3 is CSATPPTGGRETQYF. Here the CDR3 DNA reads TGCAGTGCAACGCCTCCAACAGGGGGCCGGGAGACCCAGTACTTC.

CDR3 in DNA: TGTGCCAGCAGACTCTTCACTGAAAAACTGTTTTTT. It yields the protein CASRLFTEKLFF. The V gene is TRBV6-2 or TRBV6-3, the J gene TRBJ1-4; D is unresolved. Germline V gives CDR1 MNHEY, CDR2 SVGEGT. V was trimmed by 6 bases and J by 7 bases, leaving 9 bases between them. CDR3 length: 12 residues.

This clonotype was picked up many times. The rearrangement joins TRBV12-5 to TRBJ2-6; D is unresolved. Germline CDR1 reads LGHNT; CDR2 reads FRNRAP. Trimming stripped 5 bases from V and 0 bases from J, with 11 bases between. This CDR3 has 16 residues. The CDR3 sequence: CASGLVGLSGANVLTF. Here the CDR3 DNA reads TGTGCTAGTGGTCTTGTCGGGCTCTCTGGGGCCAACGTCCTGACTTTC. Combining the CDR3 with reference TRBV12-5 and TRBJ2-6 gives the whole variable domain DARVTQTPRHKVTEMGQEVTMRCQPILGHNTVFWYRQTMMQGLELLAYFRNRAPLDDSGMPKDRFSAEMPDATLATLKIQPSEPRDSAVYFCASGLVGLSGANVLTFGAGSRLTVL.